This T cell receptor beta chain was captured in a study of CD8 T cells in ankylosing spondylitis. The germline CDR1 and CDR2 sequences are SGHRS and YFSETQ. The J segment lost 4 bases and the V segment lost 1 base, leaving 5 bases of the junction unmatched. CDR3 length equals 17 residues. Whole-study results and caveats: A CD8+ phenotype characterized the disease-linked clones, which were relatively rare in peripheral blood.

This clonotype was observed a few times. Its antigen is undetermined. TCRdb recomputed calls from the 5' RACE reads with MiXCR, one row per CDR3 protein. The sample gives approximately 35,000 distinct CDR3 sequences, approximately 14% of which show up once; more than 30% is in the top ten. This clonotype was obtained from a male donor with ankylosing spondylitis or in good health (not recorded which). The sample consisted of blood. The rearrangement joins TRBV5-1 to TRBJ2-6, with 10 nucleotides matching TRBD1. CDR3 sequence reads: CASSLSTGGSGANVLTF. Here the CDR3 DNA reads TGCGCCAGCAGCTTGTCGACAGGGGGCTCCGGGGCCAACGTCCTGACTTTC.